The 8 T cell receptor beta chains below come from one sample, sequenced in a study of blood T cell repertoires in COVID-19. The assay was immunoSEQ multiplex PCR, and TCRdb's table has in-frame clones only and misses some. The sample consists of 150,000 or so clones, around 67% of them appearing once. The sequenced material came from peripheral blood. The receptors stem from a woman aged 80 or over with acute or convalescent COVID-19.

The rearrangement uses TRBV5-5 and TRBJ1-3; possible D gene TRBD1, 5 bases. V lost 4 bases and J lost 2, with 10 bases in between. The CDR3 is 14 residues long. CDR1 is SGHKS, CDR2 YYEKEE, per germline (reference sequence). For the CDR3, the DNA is TGTGCCAGCAGCGTTTGGGGGGCTGGAAACACCATATATTTT. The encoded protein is CASSVWGAGNTIYF.

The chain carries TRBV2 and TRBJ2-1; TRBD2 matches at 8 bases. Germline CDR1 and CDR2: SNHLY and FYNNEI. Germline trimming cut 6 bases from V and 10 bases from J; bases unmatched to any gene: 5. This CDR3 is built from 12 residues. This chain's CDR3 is CASRGLVWEQFF. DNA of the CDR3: TGTGCCAGCAGGGGACTAGTTTGGGAGCAGTTCTTC.

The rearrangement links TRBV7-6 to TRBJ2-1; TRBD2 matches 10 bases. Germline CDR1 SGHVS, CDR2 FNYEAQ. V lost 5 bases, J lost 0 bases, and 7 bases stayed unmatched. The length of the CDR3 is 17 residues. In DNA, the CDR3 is TGTGCCAGCAGCCTCGGGACTAGCGTAAGCTCCTACAATGAGCAGTTCTTC. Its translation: CASSLGTSVSSYNEQFF. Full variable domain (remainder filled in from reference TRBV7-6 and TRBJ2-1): GAGVSQSPRYKVTKRGQDVALRCDPISGHVSLYWYRQALGQGPEFLTYFNYEAQQDKSGLPNDRFSAERPEGSISTLTIQRTEQRDSAMYRCASSLGTSVSSYNEQFFGPGTRLTVL.

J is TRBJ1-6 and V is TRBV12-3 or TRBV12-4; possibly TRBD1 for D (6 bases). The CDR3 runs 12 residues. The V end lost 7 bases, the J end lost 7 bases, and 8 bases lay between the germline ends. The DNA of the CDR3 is TGTGCCAGCATAACAGGGAATTCACCCCTCCACTTT. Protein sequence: CASITGNSPLHF.

CDR3 bases: TGCGCCAGCAGCCAATTTTCACGAGCGGGAGGGCCGGGCGAGCAGTACTTC. Residues: CASSQFSRAGGPGEQYF. The gene calls are TRBV4-1 and TRBJ2-7; 10 nucleotides match TRBD2. Trimming removed 2 bases from V and 6 bases from J; junction bases left unmatched: 13. This CDR3 has 17 residues. Germline assignment: CDR1 MGHRA and CDR2 YSYEKL.

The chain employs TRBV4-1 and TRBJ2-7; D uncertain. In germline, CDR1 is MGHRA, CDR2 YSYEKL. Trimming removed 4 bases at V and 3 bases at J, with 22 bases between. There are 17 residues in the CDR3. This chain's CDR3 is CASSLAMLADGVYEQYF. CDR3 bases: TGCGCCAGCAGCCTCGCGATGTTGGCGGATGGCGTCTACGAGCAGTACTTC.

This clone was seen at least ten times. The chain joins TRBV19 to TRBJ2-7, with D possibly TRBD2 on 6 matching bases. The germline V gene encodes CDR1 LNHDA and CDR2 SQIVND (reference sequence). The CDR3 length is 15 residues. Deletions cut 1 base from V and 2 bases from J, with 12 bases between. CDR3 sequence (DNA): TGTGCCAGTAGTATAGTCGGCGTAGCGGCCTACGAGCAGTACTTC. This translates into CASSIVGVAAYEQYF. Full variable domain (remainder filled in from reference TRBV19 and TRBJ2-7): DGGITQSPKYLFRKEGQNVTLSCEQNLNHDAMYWYRQDPGQGLRLIYYSQIVNDFQKGDIAEGYSVSREKKESFPLTVTSAQKNPTAFYLCASSIVGVAAYEQYFGPGTRLTVT.

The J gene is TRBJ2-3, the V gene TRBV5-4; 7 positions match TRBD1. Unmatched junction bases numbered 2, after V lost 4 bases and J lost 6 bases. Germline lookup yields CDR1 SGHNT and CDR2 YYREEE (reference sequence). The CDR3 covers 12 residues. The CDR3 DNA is TGTGCCAGCAGCAAGACAGGGGATACGCAGTATTTT. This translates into CASSKTGDTQYF.